This paragraph covers one T cell receptor beta chain sequence. TCRdb recomputed calls from the RT-PCR reads with MiXCR, one row per CDR3 protein. Of 15,000 or so distinct CDR3 sequences listed, under 35% were seen once; the top ten hold 36%. The germline gives CDR1 MGHRA, CDR2 YSYEKL. The CDR3 extends over 15 amino acids. The germline V and J ends were trimmed by 5 bases and 10 bases, with 20 bases remaining between them. This specimen belongs to a study of patients and donors after allogeneic stem cell transplantation. The clonotype was recovered from a human donor who was either an allogeneic HSCT recipient or a stem cell or donor lymphocyte infusion donor (not recorded which). It is not recorded whose cells these are; they may come from a transplant donor. The chain recombines TRBV4-1 with TRBJ1-4, with a tentative D call TRBD1 (6 bases). Sequenced sample: blood, either unsorted or a sorted T cell fraction (not recorded which). The CDR3 DNA sequence: TGCGCCAGCAGCGGAGGGGGACGGGGAACCGCAAAACTGTTTTTT. Translated: CASSGGGRGTAKLFF.